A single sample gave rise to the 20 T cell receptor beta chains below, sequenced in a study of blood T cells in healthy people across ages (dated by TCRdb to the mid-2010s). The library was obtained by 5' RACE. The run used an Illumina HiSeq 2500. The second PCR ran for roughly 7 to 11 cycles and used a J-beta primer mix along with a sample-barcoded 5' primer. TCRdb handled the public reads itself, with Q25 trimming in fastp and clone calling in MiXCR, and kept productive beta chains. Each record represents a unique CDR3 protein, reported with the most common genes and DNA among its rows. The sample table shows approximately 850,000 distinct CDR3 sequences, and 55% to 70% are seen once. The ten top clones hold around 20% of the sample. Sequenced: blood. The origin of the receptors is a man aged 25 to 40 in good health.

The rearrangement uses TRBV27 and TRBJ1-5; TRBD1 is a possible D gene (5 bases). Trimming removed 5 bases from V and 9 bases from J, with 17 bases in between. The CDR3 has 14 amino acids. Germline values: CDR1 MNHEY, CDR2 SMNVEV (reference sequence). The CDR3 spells CASSEDSAGRPQHF. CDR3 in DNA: TGTGCCAGCAGTGAAGACAGCGCCGGAAGGCCCCAGCATTTT.

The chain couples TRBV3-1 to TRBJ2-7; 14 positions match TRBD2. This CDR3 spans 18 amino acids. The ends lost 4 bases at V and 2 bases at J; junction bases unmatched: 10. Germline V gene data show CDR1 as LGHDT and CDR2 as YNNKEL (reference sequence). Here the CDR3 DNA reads TGTGCCAGCAGCCTTTTTCCGGGACTAGCGGGAGAGGCCTACGAGCAGTACTTC. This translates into CASSLFPGLAGEAYEQYF.

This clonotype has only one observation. The CDR3 sequence: CASSQGDDGGYTF. CDR3 sequence (DNA): TGTGCCAGCAGCCAAGGGGACGACGGGGGCTACACCTTC. The gene calls are TRBV4-2 and TRBJ1-2; a weak D match, TRBD1 (5 bases). The CDR3 sequence is 13 residues long. Trimming removed 1 base from V and 8 bases from J, with 11 bases in between. Germline-derived CDR1 and CDR2 are LGHNA and YNFKEQ.

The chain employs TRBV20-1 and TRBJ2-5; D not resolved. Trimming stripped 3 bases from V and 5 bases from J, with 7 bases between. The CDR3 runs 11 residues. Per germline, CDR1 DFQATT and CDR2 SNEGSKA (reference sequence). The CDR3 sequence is CSASSGETQYF. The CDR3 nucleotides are TGCAGTGCTAGTTCTGGGGAGACCCAGTACTTC.

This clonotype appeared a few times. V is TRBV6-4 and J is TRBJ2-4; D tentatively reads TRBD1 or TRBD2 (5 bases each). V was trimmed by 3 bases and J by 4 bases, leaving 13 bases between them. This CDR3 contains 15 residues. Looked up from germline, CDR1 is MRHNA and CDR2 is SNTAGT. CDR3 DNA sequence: TGTGCCAGCAGTGAAAAGGTTGAGGGGAAAAACATTCAGTACTTC. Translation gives CASSEKVEGKNIQYF.

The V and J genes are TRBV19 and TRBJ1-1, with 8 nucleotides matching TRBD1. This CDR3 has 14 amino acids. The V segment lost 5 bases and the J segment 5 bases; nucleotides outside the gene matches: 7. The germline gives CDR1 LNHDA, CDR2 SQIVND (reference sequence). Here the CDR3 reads CASSSDRVTTEAFF. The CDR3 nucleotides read TGTGCCAGTAGTTCGGACAGGGTGACTACTGAAGCTTTCTTT.

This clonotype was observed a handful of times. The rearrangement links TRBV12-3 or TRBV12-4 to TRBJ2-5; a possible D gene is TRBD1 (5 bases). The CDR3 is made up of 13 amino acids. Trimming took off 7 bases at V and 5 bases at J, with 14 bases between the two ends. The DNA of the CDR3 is TGTGCCAGCAAACTCCAGGGCAGTGAGACCCAGTACTTC. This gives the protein CASKLQGSETQYF.

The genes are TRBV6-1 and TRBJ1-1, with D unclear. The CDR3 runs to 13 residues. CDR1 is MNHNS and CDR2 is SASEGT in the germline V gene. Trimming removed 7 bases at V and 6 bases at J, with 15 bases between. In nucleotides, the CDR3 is TGTGCCAGCACTTATCGGGATAGGGCTGAAGCTTTCTTT. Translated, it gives CASTYRDRAEAFF.

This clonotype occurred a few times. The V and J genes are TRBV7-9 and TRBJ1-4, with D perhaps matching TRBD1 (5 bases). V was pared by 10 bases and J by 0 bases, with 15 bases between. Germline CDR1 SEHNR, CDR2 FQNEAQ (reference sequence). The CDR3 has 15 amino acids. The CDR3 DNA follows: TGTGCCACCCCAGGGAGGGGACCAACTAATGAAAAACTGTTTTTT. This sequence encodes CATPGRGPTNEKLFF. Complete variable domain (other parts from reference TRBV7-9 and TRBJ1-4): DTGVSQNPRHKITKRGQNVTFRCDPISEHNRLYWYRQTLGQGPEFLTYFQNEAQLEKSRLLSDRFSAERPKGSFSTLEIQRTEQGDSAMYLCATPGRGPTNEKLFFGSGTQLSVL.

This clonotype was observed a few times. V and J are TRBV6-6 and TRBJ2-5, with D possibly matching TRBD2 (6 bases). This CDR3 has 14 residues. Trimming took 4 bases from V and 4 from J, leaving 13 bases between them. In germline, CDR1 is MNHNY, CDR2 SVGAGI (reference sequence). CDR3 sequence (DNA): TGTGCCAGCAGTTCACGACTAGGCGGAGAGACCCAGTACTTC. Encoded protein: CASSSRLGGETQYF.

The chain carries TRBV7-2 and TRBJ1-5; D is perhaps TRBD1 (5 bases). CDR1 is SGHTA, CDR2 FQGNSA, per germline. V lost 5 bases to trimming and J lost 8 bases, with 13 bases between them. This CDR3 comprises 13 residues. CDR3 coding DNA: TGTGCCAGCAGCCAAACAGGCGCTGAGCCCCAGCATTTT. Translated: CASSQTGAEPQHF. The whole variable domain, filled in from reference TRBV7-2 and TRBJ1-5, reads GAGVSQSPSNKVTEKGKDVELRCDPISGHTALYWYRQSLGQGLEFLIYFQGNSAPDKSGLPSDRFSAERTGGSVSTLTIQRTQQEDSAVYLCASSQTGAEPQHFGDGTRLSIL.

Here the CDR3 DNA reads TGTGCCAGCAGCGGTATAACCTCCGGGGAGCTGTTTTTT. Amino acids: CASSGITSGELFF. The chain joins TRBV3-1 to TRBJ2-2, with D hard to call. V lost 5 bases, J lost 6 bases, and 10 bases lay in between. The germline gives CDR1 LGHDT, CDR2 YNNKEL (reference sequence). This CDR3 spans 13 amino acids.

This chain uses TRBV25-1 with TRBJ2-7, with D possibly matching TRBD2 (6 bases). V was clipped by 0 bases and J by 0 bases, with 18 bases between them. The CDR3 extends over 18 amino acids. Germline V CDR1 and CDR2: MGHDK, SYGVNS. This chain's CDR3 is CASSEYFQPGLTSYEQYF. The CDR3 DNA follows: TGTGCCAGCAGTGAATATTTCCAACCGGGACTGACCTCCTACGAGCAGTACTTC.

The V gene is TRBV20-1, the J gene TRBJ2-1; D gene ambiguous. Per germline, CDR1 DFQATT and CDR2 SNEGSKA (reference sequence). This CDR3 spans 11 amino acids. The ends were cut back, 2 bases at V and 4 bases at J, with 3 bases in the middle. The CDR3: CSARFYNEQFF. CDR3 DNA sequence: TGCAGTGCTAGATTTTACAATGAGCAGTTCTTC.

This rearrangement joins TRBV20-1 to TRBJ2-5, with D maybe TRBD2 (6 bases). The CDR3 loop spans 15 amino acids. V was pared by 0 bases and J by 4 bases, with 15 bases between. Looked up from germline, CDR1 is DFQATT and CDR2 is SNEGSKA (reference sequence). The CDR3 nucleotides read TGCAGTGCTAGAGAGGGGCTAGGGCGGGGAGAGACCCAGTACTTC. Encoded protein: CSAREGLGRGETQYF.

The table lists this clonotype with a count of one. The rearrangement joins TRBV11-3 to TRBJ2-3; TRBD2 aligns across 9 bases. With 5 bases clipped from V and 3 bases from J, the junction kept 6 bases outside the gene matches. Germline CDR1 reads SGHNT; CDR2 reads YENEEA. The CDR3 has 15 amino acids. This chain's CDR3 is CASSRGTSRTDTQYF. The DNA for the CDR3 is TGTGCCAGCAGCCGTGGGACTAGCAGGACAGATACGCAGTATTTT. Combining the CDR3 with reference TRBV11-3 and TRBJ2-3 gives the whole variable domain EAGVVQSPRYKIIEKKQPVAFWCNPISGHNTLYWYLQNLGQGPELLIRYENEEAVDDSQLPKDRFSAERLKGVDSTLKIQPAELGDSAVYLCASSRGTSRTDTQYFGPGTRLTVL.

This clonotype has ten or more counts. The CDR3 loop is CASSLVAGQPYNEQFF. The CDR3, as DNA: TGCGCCAGCAGCTTGGTCGCGGGACAGCCCTACAATGAGCAGTTCTTC. This sequence joins TRBV5-1 and TRBJ2-1; D is perhaps TRBD1 (7 bases). V lost 0 bases and J lost 2, with 12 bases in between. Looked up from germline, CDR1 is SGHRS and CDR2 is YFSETQ. The CDR3 is 16 amino acids.

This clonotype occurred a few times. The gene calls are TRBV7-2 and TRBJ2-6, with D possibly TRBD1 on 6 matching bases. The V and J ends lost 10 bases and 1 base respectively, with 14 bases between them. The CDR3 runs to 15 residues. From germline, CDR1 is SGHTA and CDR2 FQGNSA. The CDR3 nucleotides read TGTGCCACGCGTCGAAGGGGGTCTGGGGCCAACGTCCTGACTTTC. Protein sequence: CATRRRGSGANVLTF.

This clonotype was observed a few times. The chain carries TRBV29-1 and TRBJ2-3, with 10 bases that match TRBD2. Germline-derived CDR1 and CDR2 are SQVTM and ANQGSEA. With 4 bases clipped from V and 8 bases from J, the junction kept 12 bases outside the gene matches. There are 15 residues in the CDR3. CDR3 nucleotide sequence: TGCAGCGTTGCGGAGCTAGCGGGAGATGCGGGTACGCAGTATTTT. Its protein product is CSVAELAGDAGTQYF.

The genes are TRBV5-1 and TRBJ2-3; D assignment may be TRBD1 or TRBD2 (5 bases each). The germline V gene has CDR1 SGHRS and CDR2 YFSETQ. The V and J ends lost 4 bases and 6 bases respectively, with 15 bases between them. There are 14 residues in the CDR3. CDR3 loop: CASSQGLGEDTQYF. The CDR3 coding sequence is TGCGCCAGCAGCCAGGGATTAGGGGAGGATACGCAGTATTTT.